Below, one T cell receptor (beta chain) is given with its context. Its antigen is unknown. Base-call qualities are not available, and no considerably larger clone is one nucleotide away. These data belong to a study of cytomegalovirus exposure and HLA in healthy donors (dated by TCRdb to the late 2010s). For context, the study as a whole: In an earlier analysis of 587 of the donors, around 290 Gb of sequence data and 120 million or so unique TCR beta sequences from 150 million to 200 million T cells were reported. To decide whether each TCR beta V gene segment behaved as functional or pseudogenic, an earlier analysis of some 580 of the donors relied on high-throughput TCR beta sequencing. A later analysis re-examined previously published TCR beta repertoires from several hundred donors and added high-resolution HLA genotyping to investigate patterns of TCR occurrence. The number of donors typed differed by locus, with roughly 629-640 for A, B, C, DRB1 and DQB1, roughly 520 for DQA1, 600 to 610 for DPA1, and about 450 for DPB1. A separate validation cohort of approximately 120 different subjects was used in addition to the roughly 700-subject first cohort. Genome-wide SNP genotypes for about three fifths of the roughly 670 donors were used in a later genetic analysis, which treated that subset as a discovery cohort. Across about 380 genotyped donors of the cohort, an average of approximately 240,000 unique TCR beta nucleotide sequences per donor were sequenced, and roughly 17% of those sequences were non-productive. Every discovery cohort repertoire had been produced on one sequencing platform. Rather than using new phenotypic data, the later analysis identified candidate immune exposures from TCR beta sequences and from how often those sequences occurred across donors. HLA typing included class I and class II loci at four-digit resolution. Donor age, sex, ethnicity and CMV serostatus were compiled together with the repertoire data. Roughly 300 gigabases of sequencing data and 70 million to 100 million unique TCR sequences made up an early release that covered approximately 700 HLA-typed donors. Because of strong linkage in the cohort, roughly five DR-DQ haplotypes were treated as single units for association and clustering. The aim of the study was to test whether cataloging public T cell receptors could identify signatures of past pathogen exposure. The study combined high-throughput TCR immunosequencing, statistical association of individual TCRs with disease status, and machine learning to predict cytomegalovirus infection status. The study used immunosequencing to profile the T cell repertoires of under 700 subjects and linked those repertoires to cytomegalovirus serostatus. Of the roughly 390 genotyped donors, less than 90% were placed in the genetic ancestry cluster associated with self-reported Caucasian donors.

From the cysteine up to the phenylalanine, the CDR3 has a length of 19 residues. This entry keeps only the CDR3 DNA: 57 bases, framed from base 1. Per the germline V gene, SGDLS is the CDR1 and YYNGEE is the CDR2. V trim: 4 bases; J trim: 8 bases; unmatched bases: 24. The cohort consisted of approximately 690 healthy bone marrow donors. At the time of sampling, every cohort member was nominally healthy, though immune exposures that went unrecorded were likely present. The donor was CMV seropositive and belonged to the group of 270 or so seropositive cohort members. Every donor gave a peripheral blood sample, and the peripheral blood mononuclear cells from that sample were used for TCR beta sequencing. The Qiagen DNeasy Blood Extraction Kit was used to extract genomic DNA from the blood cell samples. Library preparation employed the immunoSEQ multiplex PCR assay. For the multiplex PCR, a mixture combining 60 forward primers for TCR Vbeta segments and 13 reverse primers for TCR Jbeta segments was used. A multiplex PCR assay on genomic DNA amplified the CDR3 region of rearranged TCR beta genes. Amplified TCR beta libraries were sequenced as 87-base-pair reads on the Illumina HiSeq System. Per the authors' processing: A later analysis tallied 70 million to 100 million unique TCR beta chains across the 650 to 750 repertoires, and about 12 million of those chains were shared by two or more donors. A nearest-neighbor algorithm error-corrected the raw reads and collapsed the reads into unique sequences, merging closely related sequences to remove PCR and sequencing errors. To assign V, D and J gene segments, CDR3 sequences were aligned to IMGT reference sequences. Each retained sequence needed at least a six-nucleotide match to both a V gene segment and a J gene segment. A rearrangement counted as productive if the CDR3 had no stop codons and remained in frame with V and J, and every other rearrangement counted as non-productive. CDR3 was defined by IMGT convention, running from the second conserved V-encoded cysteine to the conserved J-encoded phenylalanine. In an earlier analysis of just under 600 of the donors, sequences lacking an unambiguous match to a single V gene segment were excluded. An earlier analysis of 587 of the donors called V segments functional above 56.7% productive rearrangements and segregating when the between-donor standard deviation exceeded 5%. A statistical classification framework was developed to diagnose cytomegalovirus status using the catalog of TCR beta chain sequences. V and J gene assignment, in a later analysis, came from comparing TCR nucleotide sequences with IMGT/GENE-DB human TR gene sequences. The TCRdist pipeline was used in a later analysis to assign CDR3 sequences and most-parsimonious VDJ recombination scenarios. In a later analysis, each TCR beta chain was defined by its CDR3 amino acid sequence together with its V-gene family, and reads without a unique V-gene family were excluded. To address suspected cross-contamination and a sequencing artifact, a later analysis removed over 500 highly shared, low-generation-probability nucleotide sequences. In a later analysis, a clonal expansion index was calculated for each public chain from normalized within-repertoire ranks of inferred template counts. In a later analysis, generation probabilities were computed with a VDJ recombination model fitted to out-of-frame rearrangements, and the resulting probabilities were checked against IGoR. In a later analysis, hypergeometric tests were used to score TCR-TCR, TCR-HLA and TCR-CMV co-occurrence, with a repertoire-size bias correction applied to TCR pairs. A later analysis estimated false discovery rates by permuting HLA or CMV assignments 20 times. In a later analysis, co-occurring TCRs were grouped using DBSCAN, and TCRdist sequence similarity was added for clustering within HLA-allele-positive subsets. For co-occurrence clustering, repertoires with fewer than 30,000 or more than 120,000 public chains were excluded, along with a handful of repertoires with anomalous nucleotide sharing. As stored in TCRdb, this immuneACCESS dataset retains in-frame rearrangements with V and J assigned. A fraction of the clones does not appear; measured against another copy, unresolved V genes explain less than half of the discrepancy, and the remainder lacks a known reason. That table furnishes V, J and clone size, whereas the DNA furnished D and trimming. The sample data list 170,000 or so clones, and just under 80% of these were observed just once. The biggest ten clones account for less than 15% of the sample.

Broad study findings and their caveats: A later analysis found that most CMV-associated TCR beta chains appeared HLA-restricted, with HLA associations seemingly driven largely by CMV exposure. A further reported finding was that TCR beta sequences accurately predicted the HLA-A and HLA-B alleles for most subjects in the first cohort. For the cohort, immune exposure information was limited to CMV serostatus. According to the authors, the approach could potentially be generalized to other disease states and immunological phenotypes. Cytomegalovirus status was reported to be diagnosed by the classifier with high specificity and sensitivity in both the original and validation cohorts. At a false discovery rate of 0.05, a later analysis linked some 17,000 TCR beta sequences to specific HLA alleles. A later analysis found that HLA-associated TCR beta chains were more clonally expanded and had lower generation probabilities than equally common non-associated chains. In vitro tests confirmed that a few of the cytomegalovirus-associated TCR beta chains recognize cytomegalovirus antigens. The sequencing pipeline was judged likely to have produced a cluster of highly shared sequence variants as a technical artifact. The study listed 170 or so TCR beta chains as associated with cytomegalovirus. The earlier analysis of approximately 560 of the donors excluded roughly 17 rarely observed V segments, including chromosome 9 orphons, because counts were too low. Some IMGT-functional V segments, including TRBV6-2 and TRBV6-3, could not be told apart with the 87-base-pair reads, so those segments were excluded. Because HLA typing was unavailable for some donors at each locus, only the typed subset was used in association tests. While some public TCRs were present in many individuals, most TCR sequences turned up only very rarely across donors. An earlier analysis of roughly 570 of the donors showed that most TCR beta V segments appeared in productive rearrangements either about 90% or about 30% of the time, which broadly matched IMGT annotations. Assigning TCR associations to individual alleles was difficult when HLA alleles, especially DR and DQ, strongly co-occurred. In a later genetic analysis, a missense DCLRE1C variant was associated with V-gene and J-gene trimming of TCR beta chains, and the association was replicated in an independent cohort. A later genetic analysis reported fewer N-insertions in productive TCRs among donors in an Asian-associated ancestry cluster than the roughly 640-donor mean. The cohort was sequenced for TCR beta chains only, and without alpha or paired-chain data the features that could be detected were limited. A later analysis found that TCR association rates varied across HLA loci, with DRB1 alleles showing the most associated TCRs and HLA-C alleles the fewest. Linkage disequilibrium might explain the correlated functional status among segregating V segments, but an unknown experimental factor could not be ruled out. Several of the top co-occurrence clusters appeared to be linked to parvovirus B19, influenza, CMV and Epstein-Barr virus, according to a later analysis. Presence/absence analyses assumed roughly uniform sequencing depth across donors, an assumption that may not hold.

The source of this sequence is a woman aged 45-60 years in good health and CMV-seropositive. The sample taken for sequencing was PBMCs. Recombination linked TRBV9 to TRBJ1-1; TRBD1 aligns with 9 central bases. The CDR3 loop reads CASSLHRDREPFIDLEAFF. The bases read TGTGCCAGCAGCTTACACCGGGACAGGGAACCGTTCATTGATTTGGAAGCTTTCTTT.